The clone carrying this T cell receptor (beta chain) was seen repeatedly, ten times or more. The data stem from a study of neurological immune-mediated disorders. MiXCR was run by TCRdb on the 5' RACE reads, yielding one entry per CDR3 protein. The sample shows 20,000 to 30,000 distinct CDR3 sequences, roughly an eighth of them seen only once. The CDR3 length is 17 residues. With 4 bases clipped from V and 5 bases from J, the junction kept 15 bases outside the gene matches. The germline gives CDR1 DFQATT, CDR2 SNEGSKA (reference sequence). The receptor was isolated from a woman in her thirties or forties with HTLV-1-associated myelopathy (HAM/TSP). The V and J genes are TRBV20-1 and TRBJ2-5; 11 bases agree with TRBD2. Sequenced: PBMCs. This CDR3 reads CSATPAGLAVLVETQYF. As DNA, the CDR3 is TGCAGTGCTACCCCAGCGGGACTAGCGGTCCTTGTGGAGACCCAGTACTTC.